What follows are 21 T cell receptor beta chains derived from one specimen sequenced in a study of control samples from healthy donors and cancer patients. Method: immunoSEQ multiplex PCR; TCRdb's copy keeps in-frame clones and lacks some. The sample yields around 130,000 clones, roughly 91% seen once. Sequenced input: PBMCs. Receptor source: a man in his forties or fifties with head and neck cancer.

This chain uses TRBV5-1 with TRBJ1-2; 8 bases fit TRBD1. J gave up 8 bases and V 6 bases, and 12 bases lay outside the gene matches. The CDR3 totals 14 residues. Germline loops: CDR1 SGHRS, CDR2 YFSETQ. This chain's CDR3 is CASKQTGVFQGYTF. CDR3 nucleotide sequence: TGCGCCAGCAAACAGACAGGGGTATTTCAGGGCTACACCTTC.

This clone was observed once. This rearrangement joins TRBV30 to TRBJ2-1; perhaps D is TRBD1 or TRBD2 (5 bases each). The germline V gene encodes CDR1 GTSNPN and CDR2 SVGIG (reference sequence). V lost 3 bases and J 2 bases, leaving 11 bases between the germline ends. The CDR3 loop spans 14 amino acids. This chain's CDR3 is CAWSRGSPYNEQFF. The CDR3 DNA follows: TGTGCCTGGAGCCGGGGCAGTCCCTACAATGAGCAGTTCTTC.

This chain links TRBV19 with TRBJ1-2; D unresolved. CDR1 is LNHDA and CDR2 is SQIVND in the germline V gene (reference sequence). The CDR3 covers 14 residues. V was clipped by 5 bases and J by 2 bases, with 12 bases between them. The CDR3 region is CASSLYQLNYGYTF. Here the CDR3 DNA reads TGTGCCAGTAGTCTCTACCAATTAAACTATGGCTACACCTTC.

The genes are TRBV7-2 and TRBJ1-1, with D unresolved. Per germline, CDR1 SGHTA and CDR2 FQGNSA. CDR3 length equals 14 residues. The germline V and J ends were trimmed by 1 base and 1 base, with 7 bases remaining between them. The CDR3 nucleotides read TGTGCCAGCAGCTTAGTGGGCAAGAACACTGAAGCTTTCTTT. Protein product: CASSLVGKNTEAFF. Full variable domain (outside the CDR3, taken from reference TRBV7-2 and TRBJ1-1): GAGVSQSPSNKVTEKGKDVELRCDPISGHTALYWYRQSLGQGLEFLIYFQGNSAPDKSGLPSDRFSAERTGGSVSTLTIQRTQQEDSAVYLCASSLVGKNTEAFFGQGTRLTVV.

The chain links TRBV29-1 to TRBJ1-2, with D perhaps matching TRBD1 (6 bases). The CDR3 has 12 residues. V was cut by 1 base and J by 3 bases, with 6 bases left in between. Germline-derived CDR1 and CDR2 are SQVTM and ANQGSEA. The CDR3 coding sequence is TGCAGCGTTGAAGCAGGGGACTATGGCTACACCTTC. Translation: CSVEAGDYGYTF.

The V call is TRBV15, the J call TRBJ2-5; D is unclear. The CDR3 is 15 residues long. CDR1 and CDR2 (germline): LNHNV, YYDKDF (reference sequence). Trimming stripped 1 base from V and 2 bases from J, with 11 bases between. The CDR3 spells CATSRAALAQETQYF. For the CDR3, the DNA is TGTGCCACCAGCAGAGCGGCGTTGGCACAAGAGACCCAGTACTTC.

J is TRBJ2-2 and V is TRBV5-1; 7 bases align to TRBD1. Germline loops: CDR1 SGHRS, CDR2 YFSETQ. The trim removed 5 bases at V and 6 bases at J, leaving 16 bases unmatched. The CDR3 has 17 amino acids. Here the CDR3 reads CASRMQGVAPLAGELFF. CDR3 DNA sequence: TGCGCCAGCAGGATGCAGGGGGTTGCCCCCCTCGCCGGGGAGCTGTTTTTT.

The chain is built from TRBV5-6 and TRBJ2-3; D assignment may be TRBD1 or TRBD2 (5 bases each). CDR1 is SGHDT, CDR2 YYEEEE, per germline. The length of the CDR3 is 16 residues. The germline V and J ends were trimmed by 1 base and 6 bases, with 18 bases remaining between them. The CDR3 loop reads CASSLSGATYTDTQYF. For the CDR3, the DNA is TGTGCCAGCAGCTTGTCCGGGGCCACTTACACGGATACGCAGTATTTT.

This chain connects TRBV29-1 to TRBJ2-3; D uncertain. Trimming took 4 bases from V and 6 from J, leaving 14 bases between them. The CDR3 is 13 residues long. The V gene's germline CDR1 is SQVTM and CDR2 ANQGSEA. The DNA for the CDR3 is TGCAGCGTTGGGATCCAGTCTGCTGATACGCAGTATTTT. It translates to CSVGIQSADTQYF.

V is TRBV7-2 and J is TRBJ2-2, with 10 bases lining up with TRBD2. V lost 2 bases, J lost 0 bases, and 0 bases stayed unmatched. The germline V gene encodes CDR1 SGHTA and CDR2 FQGNSA. This CDR3 spans 16 amino acids. In DNA, the CDR3 is TGTGCCAGCAGCTTAAGCGGGGGGGCGAACACCGGGGAGCTGTTTTTT. This codes for CASSLSGGANTGELFF.

J is TRBJ2-5 and V is TRBV6-5; 9 nucleotides align to TRBD2. Germline-derived CDR1 and CDR2 are MNHEY and SVGAGI. The CDR3 covers 13 residues. The junction had 6 bases not matched to a gene; V was cut back by 8 bases and J by 5 bases. CDR3 sequence (DNA): TGTGCCAGCCAGCGGGGGGCCGGGGAGACCCAGTACTTC. Its protein is CASQRGAGETQYF.

The rearrangement links TRBV5-8 to TRBJ1-5; D perhaps matches TRBD1 (5 bases). The V end lost 8 bases, the J end lost 0 bases, and 21 bases lay between the germline ends. The germline V gene encodes CDR1 SGHTS and CDR2 YDEGEE. The CDR3 covers 17 residues. The CDR3 reads CASTGYVIGGSNQPQHF. The CDR3 DNA is TGTGCCAGTACAGGCTATGTTATAGGTGGTAGCAATCAGCCCCAGCATTTT.

This clone was recorded only once. The chain links TRBV28 to TRBJ1-2, with 7 bases aligning to TRBD1. From germline, CDR1 is MDHEN and CDR2 SYDVKM. After removal of 6 bases from V and 4 bases from J, the junction contained 17 bases not matched to a gene. The CDR3 length is 17 residues. CDR3 nucleotides: TGTGCCAGCAGAACCGGACAGGTTGGAGGATCGGTCTATGGCTACACCTTC. It encodes CASRTGQVGGSVYGYTF.

The chain is built from TRBV4-1 and TRBJ1-2; 10 nucleotides agree with TRBD1. V lost 0 bases and J lost 8; bases outside the gene matches: 3. CDR3 size: 14 residues. Germline V gives CDR1 MGHRA, CDR2 YSYEKL. The CDR3 sequence is CASSQEGTGVGYTF. The CDR3 DNA is TGCGCCAGCAGCCAAGAAGGGACAGGGGTGGGCTACACCTTC.

The chain has TRBV6-6 and TRBJ1-2; maybe TRBD1 (5 bases). The length of the CDR3 is 13 residues. V was shortened by 0 bases and J by 8 bases, with 10 bases between the two germline ends. Germline assignment: CDR1 MNHNY and CDR2 SVGAGI (reference sequence). CDR3 in DNA: TGTGCCAGCAGTTACTCTGGAGGGGACGGCTACACCTTC. It yields the protein CASSYSGGDGYTF.

This clone showed up just once. The V call is TRBV5-4, the J call TRBJ2-1; maybe TRBD1 (5 bases). This CDR3 is built from 14 residues. Trimming shortened V by 0 bases and J by 8 bases, and 12 bases separated the two germline ends. Germline CDR1 and CDR2: SGHNT and YYREEE (reference sequence). In nucleotides, the CDR3 is TGTGCCAGCAGCTTGGATAAGGGGATGGATGAGCAGTTCTTC. Encoded protein: CASSLDKGMDEQFF.

The chain employs TRBV9 and TRBJ2-1, with D possibly being TRBD1 or TRBD2 (6 bases each). From germline, CDR1 is SGDLS and CDR2 YYNGEE. V was cut by 1 base and J by 9 bases, with 14 bases left in between. The CDR3 sequence is 14 residues long. The CDR3 DNA is TGTGCCAGCAGCGTATTGGAGGGGGGCGGTGAGCAGTTCTTC. Its translation: CASSVLEGGGEQFF.

This clone occurred once. One end of the junction is discordant with germline, which a read error may explain. This rearrangement joins TRBV4-2 to TRBJ1-2, with a possible D match to TRBD1 (5 bases). The CDR3 length is 14 residues. The germline V gene has CDR1 LGHNA and CDR2 YNFKEQ. The CDR3 nucleotides are TGTGCCAGCAGCCAAGATCGAGGAGCGCAGGGCTGCACCTTC. This translates into CASSQDRGAQGCTF.

The gene calls are TRBV15 and TRBJ1-5, with 7 bases identical to TRBD1. Germline CDR1 and CDR2: LNHNV and YYDKDF (reference sequence). CDR3 length: 13 amino acids. The junction had 1 base not matched to a gene; V was cut back by 3 bases and J by 5 bases. CDR3 in amino acids: CATSRQGDQPQHF. CDR3 DNA: TGTGCCACCAGCAGGCAGGGGGATCAGCCCCAGCATTTT.

In this sample, this clone turned up once. The gene calls are TRBV4-1 and TRBJ2-7; D unclear. Germline CDR1 and CDR2: MGHRA and YSYEKL. Trimming took 0 bases from V and 0 from J, leaving 6 bases between them. This CDR3 has 14 amino acids. As DNA, the CDR3 is TGCGCCAGCAGCCAAGAAGACCTCTCCTACGAGCAGTACTTC. This sequence encodes CASSQEDLSYEQYF.

The chain has TRBV27 and TRBJ1-6, with D possibly matching TRBD1 (5 bases). Germline values: CDR1 MNHEY, CDR2 SMNVEV (reference sequence). CDR3 size: 13 residues. The V and J ends lost 9 bases and 4 bases respectively, with 10 bases between them. CDR3 amino acids: CASRTTYNSPLHF. The CDR3 DNA reads as TGTGCCAGTCGGACAACTTATAATTCACCCCTCCACTTT.